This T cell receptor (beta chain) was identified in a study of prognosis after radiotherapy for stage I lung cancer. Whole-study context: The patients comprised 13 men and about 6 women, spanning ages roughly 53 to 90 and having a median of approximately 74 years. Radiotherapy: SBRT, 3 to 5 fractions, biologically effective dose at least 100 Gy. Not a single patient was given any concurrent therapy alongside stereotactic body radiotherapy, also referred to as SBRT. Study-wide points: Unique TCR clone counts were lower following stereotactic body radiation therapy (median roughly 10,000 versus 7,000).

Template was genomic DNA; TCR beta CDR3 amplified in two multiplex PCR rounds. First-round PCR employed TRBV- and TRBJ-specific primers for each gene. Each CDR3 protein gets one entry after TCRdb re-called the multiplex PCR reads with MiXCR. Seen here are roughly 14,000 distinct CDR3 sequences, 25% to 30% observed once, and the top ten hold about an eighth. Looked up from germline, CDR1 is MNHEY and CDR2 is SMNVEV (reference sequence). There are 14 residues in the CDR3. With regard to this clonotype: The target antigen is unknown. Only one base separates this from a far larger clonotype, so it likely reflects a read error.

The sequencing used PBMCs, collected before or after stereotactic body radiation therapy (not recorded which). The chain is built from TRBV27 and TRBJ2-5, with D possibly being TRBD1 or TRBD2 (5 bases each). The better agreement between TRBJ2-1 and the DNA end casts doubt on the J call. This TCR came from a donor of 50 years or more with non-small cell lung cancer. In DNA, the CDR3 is TGTGTCAGCAGTTTGGGGACGACGAACAATGAGCAGTTCTTC. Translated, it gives CVSSLGTTNNEQFF.